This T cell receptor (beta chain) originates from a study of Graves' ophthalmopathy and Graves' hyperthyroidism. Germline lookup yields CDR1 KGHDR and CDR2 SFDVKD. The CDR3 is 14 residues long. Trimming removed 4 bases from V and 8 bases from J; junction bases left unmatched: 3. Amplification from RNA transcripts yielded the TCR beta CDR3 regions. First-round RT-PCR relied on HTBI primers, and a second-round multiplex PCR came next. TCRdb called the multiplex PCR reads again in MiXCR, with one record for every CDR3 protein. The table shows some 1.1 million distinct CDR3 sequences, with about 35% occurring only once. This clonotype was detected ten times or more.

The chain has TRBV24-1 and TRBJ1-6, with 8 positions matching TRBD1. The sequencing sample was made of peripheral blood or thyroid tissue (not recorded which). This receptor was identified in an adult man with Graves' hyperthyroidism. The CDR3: CATSETGVDSPLHF. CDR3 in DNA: TGTGCCACCAGTGAGACAGGGGTGGATTCACCCCTCCACTTT.